The rows below give T cell receptor beta chains drawn from one sample of a study of CD8+ T cells in alopecia areata. Repertoires were generated with immunoSEQ multiplex PCR, while TCRdb's copy carries only in-frame clones and drops some. The repertoire consists of about 120,000 clones, with approximately 48% occurring once and the leading ten covering 18%. This sample comprised CD8+ T cells sorted from blood, obtained at week 0. These receptors were obtained from a human donor with alopecia areata. CDR3s leave out the opening cysteine and the closing phenylalanine or tryptophan.

v_gene: TRBV5-6; CDR3aa: ASSPGTVIEKLF
v_gene: TRBV6-5; CDR3aa: ASSYGNPWGNEQF
v_gene: TRBV6-5; CDR3aa: ASNPYSLGGSPLH
v_gene: TRBV6-5; CDR3aa: ASSYSRLGNTDTQY
v_gene: TRBV7-9; CDR3aa: ASSSHSTYEQY
v_gene: TRBV2; CDR3aa: ASSESWGNTIY
v_gene: TRBV9; CDR3aa: ASSDGTDANYGYT
v_gene: TRBV7-9; CDR3aa: ASSLEQATDTQY
v_gene: TRBV30; CDR3aa: AWSEGRGEQF
v_gene: TRBV9; CDR3aa: ASSESGWDNSPLH
v_gene: TRBV29-1; CDR3aa: SVLTGADHEAF
v_gene: TRBV29-1; CDR3aa: SVVGAATEAF
v_gene: TRBV13; CDR3aa: ASSLSLEGRGGGTQY
v_gene: TRBV7-8; CDR3aa: ASSLDPGYSNQPQH
v_gene: TRBV29-1; CDR3aa: SAGTSGSYEQY
v_gene: TRBV7-9; CDR3aa: ASSWGPTSSYEQY
v_gene: TRBV12-5; CDR3aa: ASGFLTGTGISNSPLH
v_gene: TRBV5-1; CDR3aa: ASSLAGTGSDYGYT
v_gene: TRBV13; CDR3aa: ASSSSTSRLEQF
v_gene: TRBV13; CDR3aa: ASSSSGGLAGGNTIY
v_gene: TRBV15; CDR3aa: ATSRAFSRGQGWGEQF
v_gene: TRBV30; CDR3aa: AWSVGGGTEAF
v_gene: TRBV27; CDR3aa: ASSLWGLAGSSPRSNTGELF
v_gene: TRBV30; CDR3aa: AWSPPGRRNYGYT
v_gene: TRBV29-1; CDR3aa: SVEGDREGPYEQY
v_gene: TRBV4-2; CDR3aa: ASSQDGEDYGYT
v_gene: TRBV11-2; CDR3aa: ASSLGGEAF
v_gene: TRBV5-4; CDR3aa: ASSELSSTDTQY
v_gene: TRBV5-4; CDR3aa: ASSLVETSETQY
v_gene: TRBV4-3; CDR3aa: ASSQVREISAKNIQY
v_gene: TRBV27; CDR3aa: ASSLLPGRSAGELF
v_gene: TRBV6-1; CDR3aa: ASRYRARKETQY
v_gene: TRBV5-1; CDR3aa: ETGKGTEAF
v_gene: TRBV29-1; CDR3aa: SVDGGENYEQY
v_gene: TRBV4-1; CDR3aa: ASSQGWRGTYNEQF
v_gene: TRBV10-3; CDR3aa: AISDSGTWGLLETQY
v_gene: TRBV5-4; CDR3aa: ASSSGPQLTDTQY
v_gene: TRBV29-1; CDR3aa: SARTGGSNSPLH
v_gene: TRBV27; CDR3aa: ASSFSGSYEQY
v_gene: TRBV11-2; CDR3aa: ASTRERGAAYNEQF
v_gene: TRBV7-9; CDR3aa: ASSGDRGELF
v_gene: TRBV7-9; CDR3aa: ASSPGGAAYGYT
v_gene: TRBV5-6; CDR3aa: ASSLGFRGSYWSPLH
v_gene: TRBV29-1; CDR3aa: SVEAEMNTEAF
v_gene: TRBV12-5; CDR3aa: ASGLSSYEQY
v_gene: TRBV29-1; CDR3aa: SVEDPGTGDTEAF
v_gene: TRBV29-1; CDR3aa: SVEGGETQFNYGYT
v_gene: TRBV2; CDR3aa: ASREKYEQY
v_gene: TRBV2; CDR3aa: ASSEGGNSYEQY
v_gene: TRBV4-1; CDR3aa: ASSQEGLAGGNEQF
v_gene: TRBV7-9; CDR3aa: ASNSDRLNQPQH
v_gene: TRBV9; CDR3aa: ASSVAGRGSYEQY
v_gene: TRBV30; CDR3aa: AWGLGNEAF
v_gene: TRBV9; CDR3aa: ASSSRSDEKLF
v_gene: TRBV4-1; CDR3aa: ASSQDRGLVEGYT